These 11 T cell receptor beta chains share one sample of origin, sequenced in a study of beta chain features in type 1 diabetes. The study reverse transcribed the entire isolated RNA, so it sequenced expressed TCRB transcripts. Assay: immunoSEQ multiplex PCR; the TCRdb copy retains only in-frame clones and omits some. Here the sample spans about 900,000 clones, about a sixth being singletons. Source material: naive CD4+ T cells from blood. The receptors stem from a woman between 18 and 29 years old in good health.

This clone occurred a few times. The chain recombines TRBV28 with TRBJ2-2; D tentatively reads TRBD1 or TRBD2 (8 bases each). Germline-derived CDR1 and CDR2 are MDHEN and SYDVKM. Trimming took off 7 bases at V and 2 bases at J, with 17 bases between the two ends. The CDR3 sequence is 16 residues long. CDR3 coding DNA: TGTGCCAGCATCAGACAGGGGACTAGAAACACCGGGGAGCTGTTTTTT. It yields the protein CASIRQGTRNTGELFF.

This clone was seen more than once but under ten times. V and J are TRBV4-1 and TRBJ2-7; perhaps D is TRBD1 or TRBD2 (5 bases each). The CDR3 totals 16 residues. Germline V gene data show CDR1 as MGHRA and CDR2 as YSYEKL. The ends were cut back, 4 bases at V and 9 bases at J, with 25 bases in the middle. The CDR3, as DNA: TGCGCCAGCAGCCCGCTAACGACGGGACCCCGGTCAAGGCAGTACTTC. Protein: CASSPLTTGPRSRQYF.

This clone appeared a few times. The chain recombines TRBV20-1 with TRBJ2-1; D gene ambiguous. Trimming took off 8 bases at V and 7 bases at J, with 9 bases between the two ends. Germline V CDR1 and CDR2: DFQATT, SNEGSKA (reference sequence). There are 10 residues in the CDR3. CDR3 DNA: TGCAGTACCAAGAGAAATGAGCAGTTCTTC. Its translation is CSTKRNEQFF.

This clone showed up just a few times. This chain connects TRBV5-1 to TRBJ1-1; no firm D call. The length of the CDR3 is 15 residues. From germline, CDR1 is SGHRS and CDR2 YFSETQ. The V gene lost 4 bases and the J gene lost 5 bases, with 18 bases spanning the gap. The CDR3 loop is CASSPILSSETEAFF. CDR3 nucleotide sequence: TGCGCCAGCAGCCCAATACTGAGCTCGGAAACTGAAGCTTTCTTT.

The chain joins TRBV21-1 to TRBJ1-5. TRBV21-1 is a documented pseudogene. This CDR3 region has 17 residues. The CDR3 region has the DNA TGTGCCAGCAGCAAAGCGCCCCCGCTATTCAGCAATCAGCCCCAGCATTTT. It encodes CASSKAPPLFSNQPQHF.

The chain uses TRBV6-5 and TRBJ2-2, with TRBD1 matching 9 bases. The V and J ends lost 11 bases and 4 bases, in that order; junction bases with no gene match: 11. This CDR3 region has 15 residues. Germline V gene data show CDR1 as MNHEY and CDR2 as SVGAGI. The CDR3 loop is CAAARAGQGTGELFF. The CDR3 DNA sequence: TGTGCCGCCGCCCGTGCGGGACAGGGCACCGGGGAGCTGTTTTTT.

This clone was observed a few times. The genes are TRBV5-1 and TRBJ2-1, with D possibly TRBD1 on 5 matching bases. This CDR3 spans 14 amino acids. V was cut by 3 bases and J by 7 bases, with 14 bases left in between. The germline CDR1 and CDR2 sequences are SGHRS and YFSETQ. CDR3: CASSSSARVNEQFF. CDR3 DNA: TGCGCCAGCAGCTCCTCCGCCAGGGTGAATGAGCAGTTCTTC.

In the case of this clone: The sample contains more than one DNA sequence encoding this CDR3. The J gene is TRBJ2-2, the V gene TRBV7-2; 13 bases align to TRBD2. V lost 4 bases and J lost 5; bases outside the gene matches: 4. This CDR3 contains 16 residues. Germline V lookup: CDR1 SGHTA, CDR2 FQGNSA. The CDR3 protein is CASSWTSGRGTGELFF. Here the CDR3 DNA reads TGTGCCAGCAGCTGGACTAGCGGGAGAGGGACCGGGGAGCTGTTTTTT.

As concerns this clone: Other DNA sequences in the same sample also yield this CDR3. The chain joins TRBV27 to TRBJ2-7; 10 nucleotides line up with TRBD1. V trimming: 5 bases; J trimming: 3 bases; junction bases outside the gene matches: 4. Germline V gene lookup returns CDR1 MNHEY and CDR2 SMNVEV (reference sequence). The CDR3 loop spans 14 amino acids. Written as DNA, the CDR3 is TGTGCCAGCAGTCCCCGGACAGGGGGCTACGAGCAGTACTTC. Amino acid sequence: CASSPRTGGYEQYF.

This clone was counted only a few times. V usage is TRBV27 and J usage is TRBJ2-1; D gene ambiguous. Germline CDR1 and CDR2: MNHEY and SMNVEV (reference sequence). The germline V and J ends were trimmed by 5 bases and 10 bases, with 21 bases remaining between them. There are 15 residues in the CDR3. This CDR3 is CASSQTVGPPREQFF. CDR3 nucleotides: TGTGCCAGCAGTCAAACAGTGGGTCCCCCCCGGGAGCAGTTCTTC.

This clone was seen a few times. The genes are TRBV5-8 and TRBJ2-5; D uncertain. In germline, CDR1 is SGHTS, CDR2 YDEGEE. V lost 3 bases and J lost 5, with 14 bases in between. CDR3 length equals 14 residues. The CDR3: CASSSLAGQETQYF. As DNA, the CDR3 is TGTGCCAGCAGCTCGCTCGCCGGGCAGGAGACCCAGTACTTC.